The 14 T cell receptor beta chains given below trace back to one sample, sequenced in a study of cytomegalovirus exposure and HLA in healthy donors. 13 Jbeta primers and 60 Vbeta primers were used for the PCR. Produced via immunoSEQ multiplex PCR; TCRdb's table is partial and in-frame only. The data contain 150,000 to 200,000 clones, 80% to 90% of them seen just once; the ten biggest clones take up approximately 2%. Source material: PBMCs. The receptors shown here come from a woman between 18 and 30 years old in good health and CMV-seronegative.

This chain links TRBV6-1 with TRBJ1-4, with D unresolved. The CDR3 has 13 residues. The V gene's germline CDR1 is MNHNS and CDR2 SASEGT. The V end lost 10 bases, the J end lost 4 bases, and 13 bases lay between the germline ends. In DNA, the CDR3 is TGTGCCACCCGAAGAGGGTTTAATGAAAAACTGTTTTTT. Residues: CATRRGFNEKLFF.

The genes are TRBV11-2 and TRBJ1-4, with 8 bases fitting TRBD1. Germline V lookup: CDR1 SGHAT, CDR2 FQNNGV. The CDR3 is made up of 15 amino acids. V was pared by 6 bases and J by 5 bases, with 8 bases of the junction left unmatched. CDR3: CASRASNRGNEKLFF. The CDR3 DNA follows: TGTGCCAGCAGGGCGAGTAACAGGGGGAATGAAAAACTGTTTTTT.

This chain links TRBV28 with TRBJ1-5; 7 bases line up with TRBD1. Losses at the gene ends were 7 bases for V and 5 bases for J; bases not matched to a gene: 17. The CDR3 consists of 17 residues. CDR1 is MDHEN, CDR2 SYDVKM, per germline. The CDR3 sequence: CASTRQGGRAMDQPQHF. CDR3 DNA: TGTGCCAGCACTCGACAGGGTGGGCGAGCAATGGATCAGCCCCAGCATTTT.

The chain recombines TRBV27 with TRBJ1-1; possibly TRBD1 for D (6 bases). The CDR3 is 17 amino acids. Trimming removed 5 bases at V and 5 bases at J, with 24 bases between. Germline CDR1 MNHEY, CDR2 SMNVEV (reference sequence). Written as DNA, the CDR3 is TGTGCCAGCAGTACCGCCCGTTCAGGGGTCCGTGTAACTGAAGCTTTCTTT. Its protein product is CASSTARSGVRVTEAFF.

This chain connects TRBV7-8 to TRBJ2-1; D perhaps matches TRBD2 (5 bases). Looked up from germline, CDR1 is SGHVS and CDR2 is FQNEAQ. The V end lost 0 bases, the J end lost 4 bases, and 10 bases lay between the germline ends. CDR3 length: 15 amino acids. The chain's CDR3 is CASSLAAGLYNEQFF. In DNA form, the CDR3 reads TGTGCCAGCAGCTTAGCTGCGGGCCTATACAATGAGCAGTTCTTC.

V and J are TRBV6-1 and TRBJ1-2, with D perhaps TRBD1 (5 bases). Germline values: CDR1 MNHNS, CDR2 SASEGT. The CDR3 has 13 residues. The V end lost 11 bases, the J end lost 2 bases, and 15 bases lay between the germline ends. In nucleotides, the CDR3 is TGTGCCGCGGGCGGGGCGGGAAACTATGGCTACACCTTC. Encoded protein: CAAGGAGNYGYTF.

The CDR3 DNA reads as TGTGCCTGGAGACCAGCGGGAGTATTAGATACGCAGTATTTT. This codes for CAWRPAGVLDTQYF. The chain links TRBV30 to TRBJ2-3; 8 nucleotides match TRBD2. Germline V CDR1 and CDR2: GTSNPN, SVGIG (reference sequence). The CDR3 consists of 14 residues. The V gene end was trimmed by 3 bases and the J gene end by 5 bases; junction bases not matched to a gene: 7.

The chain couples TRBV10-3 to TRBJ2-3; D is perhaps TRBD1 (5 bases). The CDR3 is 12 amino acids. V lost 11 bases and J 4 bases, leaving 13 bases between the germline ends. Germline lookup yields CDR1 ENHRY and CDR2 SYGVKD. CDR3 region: CAAQGDSDTQYF. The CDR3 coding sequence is TGTGCCGCCCAGGGTGATTCAGATACGCAGTATTTT.

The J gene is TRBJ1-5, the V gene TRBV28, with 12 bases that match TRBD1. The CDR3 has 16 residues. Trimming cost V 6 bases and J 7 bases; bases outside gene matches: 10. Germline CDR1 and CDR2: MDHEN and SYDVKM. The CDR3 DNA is TGTGCCAGCAGAACCGGGACAGGGGGCAAGCGACAGCCCCAGCATTTT. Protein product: CASRTGTGGKRQPQHF.

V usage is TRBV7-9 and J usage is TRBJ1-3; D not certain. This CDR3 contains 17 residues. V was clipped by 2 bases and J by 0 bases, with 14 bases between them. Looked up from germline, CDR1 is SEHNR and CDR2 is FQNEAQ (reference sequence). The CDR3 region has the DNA TGTGCCAGCAGCTTACTGCTATCGGAGAGCTCTGGAAACACCATATATTTT. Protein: CASSLLLSESSGNTIYF.

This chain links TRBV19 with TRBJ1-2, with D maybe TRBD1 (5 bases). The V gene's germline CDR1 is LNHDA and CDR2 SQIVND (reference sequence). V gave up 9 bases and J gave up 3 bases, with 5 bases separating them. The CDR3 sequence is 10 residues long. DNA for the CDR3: TGTGCCAGCAGGGACTATGGCTACACCTTC. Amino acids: CASRDYGYTF.

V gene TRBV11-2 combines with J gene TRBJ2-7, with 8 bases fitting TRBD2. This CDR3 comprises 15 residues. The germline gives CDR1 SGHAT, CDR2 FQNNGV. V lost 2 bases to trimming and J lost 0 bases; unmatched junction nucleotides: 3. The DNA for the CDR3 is TGTGCCAGCAGCTTATCGGGGGGGGACTCCTACGAGCAGTACTTC. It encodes CASSLSGGDSYEQYF.

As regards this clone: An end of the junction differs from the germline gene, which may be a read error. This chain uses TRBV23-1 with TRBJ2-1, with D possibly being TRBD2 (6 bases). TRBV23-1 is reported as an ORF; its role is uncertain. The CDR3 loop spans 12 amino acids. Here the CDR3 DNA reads TGCGCCAGCACATCACATCTGGCAGGAGGGGTCTTC. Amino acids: CASTSHLAGGVF.

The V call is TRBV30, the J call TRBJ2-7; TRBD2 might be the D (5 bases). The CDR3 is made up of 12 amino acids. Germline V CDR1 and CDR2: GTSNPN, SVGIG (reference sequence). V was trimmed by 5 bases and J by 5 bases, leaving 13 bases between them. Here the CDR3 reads CAWDRGVDEQYF. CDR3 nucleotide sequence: TGTGCCTGGGACCGGGGAGTCGACGAGCAGTACTTC.